This TCR beta chain was identified during a study of T cells in narcolepsy. The CDR3 is 11 residues long. The germline CDR1 and CDR2 sequences are SNHLY and FYNNEI. The ends were cut back, 6 bases at V and 3 bases at J, with 5 bases in the middle. Details on this clone: Its antigen is not identified.

Study-wide results and limits: In some patient and control memory CD4+ samples, autoreactive clones were absent. Same-patient CSF and blood CD4+ T cell clonotypes included HCRT-specific and TRIB2-specific autoreactive ones.

TCRdb's copy holds only in-frame clones and misses some; the assay was immunoSEQ multiplex PCR. The data contain about 40,000 clones, around 89% of them singletons. The chain carries TRBV2 and TRBJ1-1; no firm D call. Sequencing was performed on CD45RA- memory CD4+ T cells from PBMCs. This clonotype originated in a human donor with narcolepsy. The CDR3, as DNA: TGTGCCAGCAGCTTATACACTGAAGCTTTCTTT. Amino acid sequence: CASSLYTEAFF.